In its sample, the clone carrying this T cell receptor (beta chain) was seen many times. Its antigen is as yet unknown. This CDR3 contains 16 residues. V lost 0 bases and J 0 bases, leaving 12 bases between the germline ends. CDR1 and CDR2 from the germline V gene are LGHDT and YNNKEL (reference sequence). Ophthalmopathy patients all had a Clinical Activity Score of at least 3, a NOSPECS grade of at least 4 and disease under 3 months old. For the diagnoses, clinical symptoms, serum thyroxine and TRAb, thyroid ultrasound and orbital computed tomography were used. This entry comes from a study of T cells in Graves' hyperthyroidism and ophthalmopathy. Study summary: Peripheral blood was drawn at first diagnosis, prior to all treatment. Study conclusions and caveats: Researchers report that a 13 V-J model separated ophthalmopathy from stable hyperthyroidism.

Researchers amplified the TCR beta CDR3 regions from RNA transcripts. During a first-round RT-PCR of the TCR CDR3, the HTBI primer set was used. Via MiXCR, TCRdb re-called the multiplex PCR reads, giving one row per CDR3 protein. The profile shows roughly 520,000 distinct CDR3 sequences, approximately 25% of them singletons. Sequenced material: blood. The clonotype comes from a woman in her 30s with Graves' ophthalmopathy. This rearrangement joins TRBV3-1 to TRBJ2-7, with D tentatively TRBD1 (5 bases). CDR3 residues: CASSQDWGRTSYEQYF. Written as DNA, the CDR3 is TGTGCCAGCAGCCAAGATTGGGGCAGGACCTCCTACGAGCAGTACTTC.